These T cell receptor beta chains were read from a single sample in a study of CD8 T cells in ankylosing spondylitis. TCRdb independently ran MiXCR on the 5' RACE reads; one entry per CDR3 protein. The sample has about 480,000 distinct CDR3 sequences, 17% seen once. Source material: blood, either unsorted or a sorted T cell fraction (not recorded which). The receptor source for this set is a male donor with ankylosing spondylitis. The CDR3 runs from the conserved cysteine through the conserved F or W. D genes are given only for firm matches. Size is stated for part of the rows, as once, few or many counts, or as a class when the clone is expanded.

TRBV25-1	TRBJ2-2	TRBD1	few	TGTGCCAGCAGCCTTTCTAGGGGACAGGGACGCAAAACCGGGGAGCTGTTTTTT	CASSLSRGQGRKTGELFF
TRBV27	TRBJ2-3	-	-	TGTGCCAGCAGTTCTTTCCCCTTAGAGGCGCAGTATTTT	CASSSFPLEAQYF
TRBV24-1	TRBJ1-1	-	-	TGTGCCACCAGTGACAGGGACACTGAAGCTTTCTTT	CATSDRDTEAFF
TRBV7-2	TRBJ1-1	TRBD1	few	TGTGCCAGCAGAGGCGACAGGGGGCCACCGAACACTGAAGCTTTCTTT	CASRGDRGPPNTEAFF
TRBV28	TRBJ2-7	-	-	TGTGCCAGCCGGGTGGGAGGACAGCATCTGGGGGAGCAGTACTTC	CASRVGGQHLGEQYF
TRBV7-2	TRBJ2-5	TRBD2	-	TGTGCCAGCAGCTTCCTAGCGGGAGGGCCGAAGTTGGAGACCCAGTACTTC	CASSFLAGGPKLETQYF
TRBV29-1	TRBJ2-5	TRBD2	-	TGCAGCGCCTATAGCGGGGGGGGGGAGACCCAGTACTTC	CSAYSGGGETQYF
TRBV10-3	TRBJ1-1	TRBD1	-	TGTGCCACCCATCTAGGACAGGGGGTTCCTAGCACTGAAGCTTTCTTT	CATHLGQGVPSTEAFF
TRBV6-2/TRBV6-3	TRBJ1-6	-	few	TGTGCCAGCAGCCGTAATTCACCCCTCCACTTT	CASSRNSPLHF
TRBV7-2	TRBJ2-5	TRBD2	few	TGTGCCAGCAGCTCAAGGACTAGTACAGAGACCCAGTACTTC	CASSSRTSTETQYF
TRBV6-1	TRBJ2-7	TRBD2	few	TGTGCCAGCAGGAACGGGGGGGCCTGGGGGTCCTACGAGCAGTACTTC	CASRNGGAWGSYEQYF
TRBV2	TRBJ2-5	TRBD1	-	TGTGCCAGCAGTGGACAGGGAATTGCGCAAGAGACCCAGTACTTC	CASSGQGIAQETQYF
TRBV3-1	TRBJ2-7	-	few	TGTGCCAGCAGCCAAGCCCCGGCCTCCTCCTACGAGCAGTACTTC	CASSQAPASSYEQYF
TRBV14	TRBJ2-5	TRBD2	-	TGTGCCAGCAGCCGCCAACCCAGACTAGCCCAAGAGACCCAGTACTTC	CASSRQPRLAQETQYF
TRBV5-8	TRBJ1-1	-	-	TGTGCCAGCAGCTTGGATGACCGCGACACTGAAGCTTTCTTT	CASSLDDRDTEAFF
TRBV11-2	TRBJ2-3	TRBD1	-	TGTGCCAGCAGCTTAGTCTGGTTTGGGACAGGGGGCACAGATACGCAGTATTTT	CASSLVWFGTGGTDTQYF
TRBV7-8	TRBJ1-1	-	-	TGTGCCAGCAGCTTAGAGGGTCGAGACATGACCCTCAGGACTTTCTTT	CASSLEGRDMTLRTFF
TRBV5-1	TRBJ2-1	TRBD2	few	TGCGCCAGCAGCTTATTCGGGACTAGCGGACAGGTGAATGAGCAGTTCTTC	CASSLFGTSGQVNEQFF
TRBV6-1	TRBJ1-3	-	-	TGTGCCAGCAGGTTCCTGCCTAGCTCTGGAAACACCATATATTTT	CASRFLPSSGNTIYF
TRBV5-1	TRBJ2-1	TRBD1	-	TGCGCCAGCAGCTTAGAGGGGACAGGGAATAACAATGAGCAGTTCTTC	CASSLEGTGNNNEQFF
TRBV27	TRBJ2-3	-	few	TGTGCCAGCAGTTCTCTCGACAGCACAGATACGCAGTATTTT	CASSSLDSTDTQYF
TRBV30	TRBJ1-1	TRBD1	-	TGTGCCTGGGGGGACAGGAACACTGAAGCTTTCTTT	CAWGDRNTEAFF
TRBV20-1	TRBJ1-3	-	-	TGCAGTGCTCCAGACAGGCGGAATGGAAACACCATATATTTT	CSAPDRRNGNTIYF
TRBV14	TRBJ2-3	-	-	TGTGCCAGCAGCCAAGTTAGGTACACAGATACGCAGTATTTT	CASSQVRYTDTQYF
TRBV11-1	TRBJ2-1	TRBD2	few	TGTGCCAGCAGCGGAAGAGGGGCGGGGGTCATCTGGGAGCAGTTCTTC	CASSGRGAGVIWEQFF
TRBV28	TRBJ2-1	-	many	TGTGCCAGCAGTCTGGGGGGGCAGAATGAGCAGTTCTTC	CASSLGGQNEQFF
TRBV5-1	TRBJ2-2	-	few	TGCGCCAGCAGACTAGCACCCTCGTCTGGGGAGCTGTTTTTT	CASRLAPSSGELFF
TRBV3-1	TRBJ2-3	TRBD2	-	TGTGCCAGCAGTGGGCTAGCGGGGCGGCCATACACAGATACGCAGTATTTT	CASSGLAGRPYTDTQYF
TRBV3-1	TRBJ2-7	-	-	TGTGCCAGCAGCGACCGGGACGGATCTATGGGGCAGTACTTC	CASSDRDGSMGQYF
TRBV18	TRBJ2-2	-	-	TGTGCCAGCTCCCGGGCCGGGACTTTCAACACCGGGGAGCTGTTTTTT	CASSRAGTFNTGELFF
TRBV5-1	TRBJ2-1	TRBD1	-	TGCGCCAGCAGCTTGGGGACAGGGGCGGCCTACAATGAGCAGTTCTTC	CASSLGTGAAYNEQFF
TRBV29-1	TRBJ2-1	TRBD2	few	TGCAGCGTTGTGTTAGCGGGAAACAATGAGCAGTTCTTC	CSVVLAGNNEQFF
TRBV7-2	TRBJ2-7	-	-	TGTGCCAGCAGCCTCGGGTACAAGAGCGAGCAGTACTTC	CASSLGYKSEQYF
TRBV27	TRBJ1-1	-	many	TGTGCCAGCAGTTTATGGGGGGAGAGAGCTTTCTTT	CASSLWGERAFF
TRBV29-1	TRBJ1-2	-	many	TGCAGCGTTCAGCGGGGCGCGGACTATGGCTACACCTTC	CSVQRGADYGYTF
TRBV12-3/TRBV12-4	TRBJ2-3	TRBD1	many	TGTGCCAGTTCGAGACAGGGAGCAGATACGCAGTATTTT	CASSRQGADTQYF
TRBV15	TRBJ2-1	TRBD1	-	TGTGCCACCAGCAGAGATCCTTCAGGGGGCGCCTACAATGAGCAGTTCTTC	CATSRDPSGGAYNEQFF
TRBV6-1	TRBJ1-6	-	-	TGTGCCAGCATTCAACGGGGAAAACCCCTCCACTTT	CASIQRGKPLHF
TRBV28	TRBJ2-7	-	few	TGTGCCAGCACCGACGGGCAGACCCCCTACGAGCAGTACTTC	CASTDGQTPYEQYF
TRBV11-2	TRBJ2-5	TRBD2	few	TGTGCCAGCAGCTACGGGACTAGCAAGGAGACCCAGTACTTC	CASSYGTSKETQYF
TRBV29-1	TRBJ1-4	-	-	TGCAGCGTTGAAGATGAGGGGCCAGGGGAAAAACTGTTTTTT	CSVEDEGPGEKLFF
TRBV25-1	TRBJ1-1	-	-	TGTGCCAGCTGCGGCAGGGGGAACACTGAAGCTTTCTTT	CASCGRGNTEAFF
TRBV6-1	TRBJ1-5	-	-	TGTGCCAGCAGCGGGGACCAATTAGGGTACCAGCCCCAGCATTTT	CASSGDQLGYQPQHF
TRBV28	TRBJ2-4	-	few	TGTGCCAGCAGTTCCGTTCCAGCGGAGATTCAGTACTTC	CASSSVPAEIQYF
TRBV28	TRBJ1-5	TRBD1	-	TGTGCCAGCAGTCGGGACAGGGGGAGTCAGCCCCAGCATTTT	CASSRDRGSQPQHF
TRBV29-1	TRBJ1-5	TRBD1	many	TGCAGCGCGAAGCAGGGGACAGGCAATCAGCCCCAGCATTTT	CSAKQGTGNQPQHF
TRBV2	TRBJ1-5	-	-	TGTGCCAGCAGGAGCGAAGGGAGGGGCAATCAGCCCCAGCATTTT	CASRSEGRGNQPQHF
TRBV30	TRBJ2-1	TRBD2	-	TGTGCCTGGAGGACCCCGGGACTAGCAGCTAATGAGCAGTTCTTC	CAWRTPGLAANEQFF
TRBV6-1	TRBJ2-2	-	-	TGTGCCAGCAGAGCCTTCGGGACCGGGACGGTGAACACCGGGGAGCTGTTTTTT	CASRAFGTGTVNTGELFF
TRBV11-2	TRBJ2-7	TRBD2	few	TGTGCCAGCAGCTTAGAGGCTAGCGGGGGGGCCTGGGCCTACGAGCAGTACTTC	CASSLEASGGAWAYEQYF
TRBV6-2/TRBV6-3	TRBJ2-3	-	-	TGTGCCAGCAGTTACGGTGGGGGCCGCACAGATACGCAGTATTTT	CASSYGGGRTDTQYF
TRBV20-1	TRBJ1-5	TRBD1	-	TGCAGTGCGACCACAGGGGGGTCGGGATATCAGCCCCAGCATTTT	CSATTGGSGYQPQHF
TRBV3-1	TRBJ2-3	-	-	TGTGCCAGCAGCACGGGACTGAGACACGGTACGCAGTATTTT	CASSTGLRHGTQYF
TRBV30	TRBJ2-1	-	few	TGTGCCTGGAGTGTAGGTTCTGCAGACAATGAGCAGTTCTTC	CAWSVGSADNEQFF
TRBV6-4	TRBJ1-1	TRBD1	few	TGTGCCAGCAGTGAAAGAGGGGGCTACGGGGCTGAAGCTTTCTTT	CASSERGGYGAEAFF
TRBV5-1	TRBJ1-2	TRBD1	many	TGCGCCAGCAGCACGCCGGGACAGACATTCTATGGCTACACCTTC	CASSTPGQTFYGYTF
TRBV27	TRBJ2-1	TRBD2	-	TGTGCCAGCAGTCCTCGAAGCCTACTAGCGGGGGGCCCTAGCTCCTACAATGAGCAGTTCTTC	CASSPRSLLAGGPSSYNEQFF